Given below is one TCR beta chain in context. These data belong to a study of neoadjuvant anti-PD-1 for oral cavity cancer. TCRdb's table, derived via immunoSEQ multiplex PCR, lists solely in-frame clones and lacks some. The table records around 68,000 clones, about 90% of them present only once. Time point here: after neoadjuvant nivolumab, at surgical resection. The CDR3 totals 16 residues. Trimming shortened V by 4 bases and J by 7 bases, and 23 bases separated the two germline ends. CDR1 MNHNS and CDR2 SASEGT come from the germline V gene. This receptor was obtained from a person aged 35-79 years with oral cavity squamous cell carcinoma. The chain joins TRBV6-1 to TRBJ2-7; weak D call: TRBD2 (5 bases). The sample in question was PBMCs, obtained after nivolumab (anti-PD-1) treatment. The CDR3 spells CASSAAAGQALGEQYF. CDR3 in DNA: TGTGCCAGCAGTGCAGCGGCGGGTCAAGCTCTGGGGGAGCAGTACTTC.